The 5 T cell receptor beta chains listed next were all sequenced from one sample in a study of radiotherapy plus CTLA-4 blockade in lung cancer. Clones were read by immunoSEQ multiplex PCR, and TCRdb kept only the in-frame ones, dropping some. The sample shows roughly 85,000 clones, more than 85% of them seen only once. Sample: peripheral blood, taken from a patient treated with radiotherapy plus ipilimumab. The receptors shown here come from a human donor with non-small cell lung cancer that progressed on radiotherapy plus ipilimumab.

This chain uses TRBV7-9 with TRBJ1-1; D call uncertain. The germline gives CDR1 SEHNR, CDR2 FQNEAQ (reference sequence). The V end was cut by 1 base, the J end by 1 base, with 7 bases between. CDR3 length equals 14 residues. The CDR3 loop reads CASSLGPPNTEAFF. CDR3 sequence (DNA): TGTGCCAGCAGCTTAGGTCCGCCGAACACTGAAGCTTTCTTT. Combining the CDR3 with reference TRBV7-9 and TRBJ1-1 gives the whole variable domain DTGVSQNPRHKITKRGQNVTFRCDPISEHNRLYWYRQTLGQGPEFLTYFQNEAQLEKSRLLSDRFSAERPKGSFSTLEIQRTEQGDSAMYLCASSLGPPNTEAFFGQGTRLTVV.

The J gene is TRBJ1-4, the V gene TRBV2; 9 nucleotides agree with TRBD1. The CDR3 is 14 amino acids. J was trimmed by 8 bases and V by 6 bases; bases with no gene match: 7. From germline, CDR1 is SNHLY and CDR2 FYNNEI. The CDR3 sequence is CASSRDRVSEKLFF. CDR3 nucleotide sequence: TGTGCCAGCAGCCGGGACAGGGTTAGCGAAAAACTGTTTTTT.

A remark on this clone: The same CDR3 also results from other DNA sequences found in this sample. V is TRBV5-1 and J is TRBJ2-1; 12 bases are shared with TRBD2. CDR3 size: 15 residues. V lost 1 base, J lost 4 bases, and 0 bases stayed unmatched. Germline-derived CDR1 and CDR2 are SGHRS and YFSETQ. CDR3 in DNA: TGCGCCAGCAGCTTGCTAGCGGGAGGGTACAATGAGCAGTTCTTC. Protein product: CASSLLAGGYNEQFF.

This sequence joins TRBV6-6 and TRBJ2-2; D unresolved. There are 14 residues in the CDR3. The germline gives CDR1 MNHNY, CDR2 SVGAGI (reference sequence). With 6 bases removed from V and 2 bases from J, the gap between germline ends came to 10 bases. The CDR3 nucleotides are TGTGCCAGCAGCGAATCCATTAACACCGGGGAGCTGTTTTTT. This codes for CASSESINTGELFF.

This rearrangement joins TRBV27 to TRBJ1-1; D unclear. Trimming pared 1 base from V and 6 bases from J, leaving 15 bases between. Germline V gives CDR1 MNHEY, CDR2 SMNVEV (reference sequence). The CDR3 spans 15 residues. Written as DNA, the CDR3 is TGTGCCAGCAGTTTATTAGGAGGGTCTGGGGCTGAAGCTTTCTTT. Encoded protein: CASSLLGGSGAEAFF.